The 19 T cell receptor beta chains presented below share a single source sample, sequenced in a study of blood T cell repertoires in COVID-19. The repertoire was sequenced with immunoSEQ multiplex PCR; TCRdb's copy has only in-frame clones and lacks some. The top ten clones hold around 2.1% of a sample with around 280,000 clones, around 85% of them seen once. Source material: peripheral blood. These receptor sequences come from a woman aged 25 to 39 who had recovered from COVID-19.

The rearrangement joins TRBV5-1 to TRBJ1-6; perhaps TRBD1 as D (6 bases). Germline lookup yields CDR1 SGHRS and CDR2 YFSETQ. V was cut by 0 bases and J by 7 bases, with 11 bases left in between. The CDR3 is 15 amino acids. The CDR3 DNA follows: TGCGCCAGCAGCTTGGCGGGGGGCGGCAATTCACCCCTCCACTTT. Protein product: CASSLAGGGNSPLHF.

The J gene is TRBJ2-2, the V gene TRBV12-2; TRBD1 is the table's D call, not checked against the DNA. TRBV12-2 has pseudogene status. This CDR3 has 17 residues. Here the CDR3 DNA reads TGTGCAAGTCGCCAATCGCCCGGGACAGGGCTGGCCGGGGAGCTGTTTTTT. Protein product: CASRQSPGTGLAGELFF.

The chain employs TRBV2 and TRBJ2-7; the D gene is possibly TRBD2 (5 bases). The CDR3 consists of 15 residues. Germline loops: CDR1 SNHLY, CDR2 FYNNEI. Deletions cut 8 bases from V and 2 bases from J, with 19 bases between. The CDR3 reads CASSIGGETTYEQYF. In nucleotides, the CDR3 is TGTGCCAGCTCCATTGGAGGAGAAACCACCTACGAGCAGTACTTC.

This clone has a handful of counts. This chain links TRBV21-1 with TRBJ2-7; TRBD2 reflects the table's D call only, with no check against the DNA. TRBV21-1 represents a pseudogene. CDR3 length: 17 amino acids. CDR3 coding DNA: TGTGCCAGCTTTAAGGGTCGGGGACTAGCGGAGAGATACGAGCAGTACTTC. This sequence encodes CASFKGRGLAERYEQYF.

The chain recombines TRBV9 with TRBJ1-1; D may be TRBD1 (6 bases). Per germline, CDR1 SGDLS and CDR2 YYNGEE. Trimming left V 4 bases short and J 1 base short, with 11 bases between. The CDR3 consists of 14 residues. This CDR3 reads CASSPGQKNTEAFF. The CDR3 nucleotides read TGTGCCAGCAGCCCAGGACAGAAGAACACTGAAGCTTTCTTT.

The chain couples TRBV6-5 to TRBJ2-7; a possible D gene is TRBD2 (5 bases). Trimming took off 1 base at V and 3 bases at J, with 10 bases between the two ends. There are 14 residues in the CDR3. Germline V CDR1 and CDR2: MNHEY, SVGAGI. The CDR3 nucleotides are TGTGCCAGCAGTTACTACGCGGGCCGCTACGAGCAGTACTTC. This gives the protein CASSYYAGRYEQYF.

The gene calls are TRBV28 and TRBJ2-3, with TRBD2 identical over 11 bases. Trimming at V came to 4 bases and at J to 5 bases, leaving 5 bases not matched to a gene. The CDR3 is 15 amino acids. Per the germline V gene, CDR1 is MDHEN and CDR2 is SYDVKM. CDR3 protein: CASSWILAGGDTQYF. In DNA, the CDR3 is TGTGCCAGCAGTTGGATTCTAGCGGGAGGAGATACGCAGTATTTT.

J is TRBJ2-5 and V is TRBV24-1, with 8 bases fitting TRBD2. The junction had 8 bases not matched to a gene; V was cut back by 4 bases and J by 5 bases. The germline V gene has CDR1 KGHDR and CDR2 SFDVKD. The CDR3 runs to 15 residues. CDR3 sequence reads: CATSEREGLLETQYF. The CDR3 bases are TGTGCCACCAGTGAACGGGAGGGCCTGTTGGAGACCCAGTACTTC.

This chain uses TRBV5-1 with TRBJ2-2; the match to TRBD1 covers 10 bases. The germline gives CDR1 SGHRS, CDR2 YFSETQ. The CDR3 runs 15 residues. V gave up 4 bases and J gave up 5 bases; unmatched junction bases: 5. The CDR3 DNA reads as TGCGCCAGCAGCCTTGGGACAGGGGTTACCGGGGAGCTGTTTTTT. Its translation is CASSLGTGVTGELFF.

V usage is TRBV7-2 and J usage is TRBJ1-4; D call uncertain. The V gene's germline CDR1 is SGHTA and CDR2 FQGNSA. The V end was cut by 3 bases, the J end by 0 bases, with 8 bases between. This CDR3 has 15 amino acids. CDR3 DNA sequence: TGTGCCAGCAGCTTCGGAGTAGCAACTAATGAAAAACTGTTTTTT. Amino acid sequence: CASSFGVATNEKLFF.

This rearrangement joins TRBV5-4 to TRBJ2-3; D remains unclear. There are 17 residues in the CDR3. Germline V gene sequence: CDR1 SGHNT, CDR2 YYREEE (reference sequence). Trimming left V 4 bases short and J 2 bases short, with 20 bases between. This chain's CDR3 is CASSQSPGGKITDTQYF. The CDR3 DNA follows: TGTGCCAGCAGCCAATCCCCTGGCGGAAAAATCACAGATACGCAGTATTTT.

The chain is built from TRBV18 and TRBJ2-7; no clear D gene. This CDR3 comprises 13 residues. V lost 0 bases and J lost 4, with 7 bases in between. Germline values: CDR1 KGHSH, CDR2 LQKENI. The DNA for the CDR3 is TGTGCCAGCTCACCACCGGGCGTTTACGAGCAGTACTTC. Protein sequence: CASSPPGVYEQYF.

The chain links TRBV28 to TRBJ2-1, with 12 bases lining up with TRBD2. V dropped 3 bases and J dropped 4; count of bases not matched to a gene: 4. From germline, CDR1 is MDHEN and CDR2 SYDVKM. The CDR3 runs 16 residues. CDR3 sequence reads: CASSLTSGRRYNEQFF. The CDR3, as DNA: TGTGCCAGCAGTTTGACTAGCGGGAGACGTTACAATGAGCAGTTCTTC.

As regards this clone: Sequence at one end of the junction differs from germline and may be a read error. The chain couples TRBV7-7 to TRBJ2-1, with a possible D match to TRBD2 (6 bases). There are 14 residues in the CDR3. Germline V CDR1 and CDR2: SSHAT, FNYEAQ (reference sequence). CDR3: CASSLTLGGGEQFF. Written as DNA, the CDR3 is TGTGCTAGCAGCTTGACTCTGGGAGGAGGGGAGCAGTTCTTC.

This sequence joins TRBV6-5 and TRBJ2-7; D not certain. The CDR3 extends over 13 amino acids. The V gene's germline CDR1 is MNHEY and CDR2 SVGAGI. The V end lost 2 bases, the J end lost 1 base, and 6 bases lay between the germline ends. CDR3 nucleotide sequence: TGTGCCAGCAGTTACCCCGGTTCCTACGAGCAGTACTTC. This codes for CASSYPGSYEQYF.

The chain links TRBV21-1 to TRBJ2-7; the table's D call, TRBD1, has no DNA check behind it. TRBV21-1 is a documented pseudogene. The CDR3 contains 18 residues. CDR3 bases: TGTGCCAGCAGCAAAAGGACCAATACAGGGGGCATCTCCTACGAGCAGTACTTC. Amino acids: CASSKRTNTGGISYEQYF.

In DNA form, the CDR3 reads TGTGCCAGTAGTATATCTCGGAGCTACGAGCAGTACTTC. Protein: CASSISRSYEQYF. The V gene is TRBV19, the J gene TRBJ2-7; D unresolved. Germline CDR1 reads LNHDA; CDR2 reads SQIVND (reference sequence). Trimming pared 2 bases from V and 3 bases from J, leaving 8 bases between. The CDR3 has 13 amino acids.

V gene TRBV2 combines with J gene TRBJ1-5; 9 nucleotides match TRBD1. Per germline, CDR1 SNHLY and CDR2 FYNNEI. Germline trimming cut 6 bases from V and 6 bases from J; bases unmatched to any gene: 9. The CDR3 extends over 15 amino acids. The CDR3 nucleotides read TGTGCCAGCAGAAAGTCTGGACAGGGGAGTCAGCCCCAGCATTTT. This sequence encodes CASRKSGQGSQPQHF.

V usage is TRBV10-3 and J usage is TRBJ1-4; TRBD1 is a possible D gene (6 bases). Germline assignment: CDR1 ENHRY and CDR2 SYGVKD. Trimming removed 6 bases at V and 7 bases at J, with 12 bases between. The CDR3 runs 13 residues. CDR3 loop: CAIRQGTSEKLFF. The CDR3 bases are TGTGCCATCAGACAGGGTACGAGTGAAAAACTGTTTTTT.